This T cell receptor beta chain appears in the sequencing data of a study of Ad26.COV2.S vaccination and SARS-CoV-2 variants (dated by TCRdb to the early 2020s). At the level of the whole study: Donors in the vaccine arm were drawn from COV1001, a phase I-IIa trial of Ad26.COV2.S in healthy adults that was multicentre, randomized, double-blind and placebo-controlled. Throughout the experiments and outcome assessment, investigators stayed blinded to trial group allocation. Trial participants were randomized into five groups of five, in which low-dose or high-dose Ad26.COV2.S was given once or twice, or placebo was given on both occasions. Dosing of Ad26.COV2.S was intramuscular, at either 5x10^10 or 1x10^11 viral particles, delivered as one shot or as two shots spaced 56 days apart. Sequencing of the TCRbeta repertoire served to evaluate the specificity and breadth of SARS-CoV-2-reactive T cell receptors following Ad26.COV2.S vaccination. A total of 32 samples were included in the TCR-sequenced set, comprising 19 Ad26.COV2.S vaccine recipients, 5 placebo recipients and 8 SARS-CoV-2 convalescent individuals.

The cysteine opens and the phenylalanine closes a CDR3 of 13 amino acids. Just CDR3 DNA is preserved here, 39 bases in frame from base 1. Via the germline V gene, CDR1 is MDHEN and CDR2 SYDVKM. Deletion took 5 bases off V and 2 bases off J, with a span of 9 bases between the germline ends. Of note for this clone: Its antigen is still unknown. Per-nucleotide qualities are absent, and no much larger clonotype sits a single base away.

The immunoSEQ Assay was used to sequence TCRbeta CDR3 regions. After extraction, genomic DNA underwent amplification by bias-controlled multiplex PCR, followed by high-throughput sequencing. The study's own analysis went as follows. To quantify the absolute abundance of each unique TCRbeta CDR3 region, sequences were collapsed and filtered. T cell fraction was estimated by normalization of TCRbeta template counts to usable DNA, with usable DNA being measured through amplification of reference genes present in all nucleated cells. Repertoire TCRs were annotated as SARS-CoV-2-specific by exact matching of V gene, CDR3 amino acid sequence and J gene to a known reactive TCR set. The reference SARS-CoV-2 TCR set was obtained from MIRA and was filtered for enrichment in COVID-19-positive ImmuneCODE repertoires, whereby public or cross-reactive TCRs were removed. Drawing on the MIRA antigens, annotated TCRs were analysed further at the level of specific ORF or position within ORF. Breadth was defined as the number of annotated unique rearrangements divided by the total number of unique productive rearrangements, and depth was defined as the summed frequency of the annotated unique rearrangements. Group comparisons of TCR breadth used two-sided Wilcoxon rank-sum tests. TCRdb re-hosts the immuneACCESS table, in-frame sequences only. Its copies lack some clones; in the studies checked, an unresolved V gene accounts for under half of them, and the cause for the rest is not known. For V, J and clone size, that table is used; D and trimming come from the DNA. For this sample there are over 400,000 clones; 92% appear just once. In total, the top ten clones hold under 2% of the sample.

This specimen's treatment or condition label, per the study, means: over 15 received Ad26.COV2.S at low or high dose, single or two shots; several received placebo; per-sample allocation not given. Repertoires of vaccine and placebo recipients were sequenced from samples collected on day 63 after the first injection. Between 29 July and 7 August 2020, Cohort 1b enrolled 20 to 30 adults aged 18-55 years at one site in Boston, USA. Ad26.COV2.S consisted of a replication-incompetent adenovirus type 26 vector by which a prefusion-stabilized SARS-CoV-2 spike protein from the original Wuhan strain was expressed. Beyond this particular receptor, the publication reports: It was noted by the authors that total T cell responses may have been underestimated by the TCR breadth and depth analyses. Spike-specific TCR breadth was higher in Ad26.COV2.S recipients than in placebo recipients (P = 0.0014). Substantial breadth of spike-specific CD8+ and CD4+ T cell responses was reported after vaccination. Non-spike TCR breadth was comparable between vaccine and placebo recipients, consistent with the vaccine containing only spike. The study was not powered for comparison of responses between vaccine doses or regimens.

The TCR originated in a person aged 18-60 years who received the Ad26.COV2.S COVID-19 vaccine or a placebo. Here the chain combines TRBV28 and TRBJ1-1, with the D gene call left open. Sequenced material: peripheral blood, taken in a trial of Ad26.COV2.S vaccine versus placebo. The DNA is TGTGCCAGCAGTACCCAGGAAAACACTGAAGCTTTCTTT. Its protein is CASSTQENTEAFF.